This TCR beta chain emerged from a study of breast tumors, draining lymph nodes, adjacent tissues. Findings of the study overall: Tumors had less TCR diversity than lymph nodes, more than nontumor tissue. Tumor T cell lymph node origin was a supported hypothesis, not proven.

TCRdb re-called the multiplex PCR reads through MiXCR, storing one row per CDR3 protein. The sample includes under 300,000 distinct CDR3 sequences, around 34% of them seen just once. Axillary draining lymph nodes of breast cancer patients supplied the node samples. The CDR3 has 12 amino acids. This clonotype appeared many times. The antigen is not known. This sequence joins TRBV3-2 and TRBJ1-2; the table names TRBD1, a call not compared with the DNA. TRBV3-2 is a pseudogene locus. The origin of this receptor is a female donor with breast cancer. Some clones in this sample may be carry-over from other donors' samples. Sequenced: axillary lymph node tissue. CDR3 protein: CASSQARDGYTF. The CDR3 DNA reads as TGTGCCAGCAGCCAAGCCCGGGATGGCTACACCTTC.